This T cell receptor beta chain was profiled in a study of blood T cell repertoires in COVID-19. The overall study: From T cells, B-cell-depleted T cells, or PBMCs came the material, which was cDNA or gDNA.

Original processing notes: Estimated nucleated cell counts came from reference gene primer amplification. The repertoire was sequenced with immunoSEQ multiplex PCR; TCRdb's copy has only in-frame clones and lacks some. That table supplies the V and J calls and clone size; D and trimming were determined from the DNA. The table records 50,000 to 70,000 clones, approximately 90% of them present only once. Per germline, CDR1 MDHEN and CDR2 SYDVKM. V shed 6 bases and J 4 bases; nucleotides not matched to a gene: 8. CDR3 length: 14 residues. What was sequenced was peripheral blood. V is TRBV28 and J is TRBJ2-7; 8 nucleotides line up with TRBD1. The clonotype was recovered from a woman aged 65 to 85 with active COVID-19. DNA of the CDR3: TGTGCCAGCAGCCCTCCCAGACAGGGGTACGAGCAGTACTTC. Amino acid sequence: CASSPPRQGYEQYF. Full variable domain (outside the CDR3, taken from reference TRBV28 and TRBJ2-7): DVKVTQSSRYLVKRTGEKVFLECVQDMDHENMFWYRQDPGLGLRLIYFSYDVKMKEKGDIPEGYSVSREKKERFSLILESASTNQTSMYLCASSPPRQGYEQYFGPGTRLTVT.